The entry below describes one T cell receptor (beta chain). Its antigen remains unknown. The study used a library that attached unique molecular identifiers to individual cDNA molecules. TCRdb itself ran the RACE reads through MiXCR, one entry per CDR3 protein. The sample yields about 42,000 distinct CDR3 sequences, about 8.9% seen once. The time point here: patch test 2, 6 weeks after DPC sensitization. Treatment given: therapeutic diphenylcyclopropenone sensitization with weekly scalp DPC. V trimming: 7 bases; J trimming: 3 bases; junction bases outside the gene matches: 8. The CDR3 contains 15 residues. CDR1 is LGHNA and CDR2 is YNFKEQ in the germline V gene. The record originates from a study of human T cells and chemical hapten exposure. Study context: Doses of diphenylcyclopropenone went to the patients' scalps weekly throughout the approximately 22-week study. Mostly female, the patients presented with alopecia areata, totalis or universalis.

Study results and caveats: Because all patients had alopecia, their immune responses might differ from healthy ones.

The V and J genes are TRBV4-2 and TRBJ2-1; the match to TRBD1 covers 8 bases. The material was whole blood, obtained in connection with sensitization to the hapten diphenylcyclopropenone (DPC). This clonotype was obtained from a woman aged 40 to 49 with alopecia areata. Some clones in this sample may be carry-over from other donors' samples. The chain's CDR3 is CASTGQVSNYNEQFF. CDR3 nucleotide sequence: TGTGCCAGCACGGGACAGGTCAGCAACTACAATGAGCAGTTCTTC.